These 28 T cell receptor beta chains came from one sample sequenced in a study of blood T cells in healthy people across ages. A second about 7 to 11 cycle PCR used barcoded and J-beta primers. In TCRdb, the 5' RACE reads were re-called with MiXCR into one record per CDR3 protein. This sample yields roughly 730,000 distinct CDR3 sequences, of which around three fifths are seen a single time; 20% to 30% belongs to the top ten. Sequenced material: blood. The receptors derive from a man aged 40-49 years in good health.

This clonotype turned up a few times. J is TRBJ2-5 and V is TRBV7-9; 11 positions match TRBD2. This CDR3 spans 17 amino acids. Germline V lookup: CDR1 SEHNR, CDR2 FQNEAQ (reference sequence). Trimming at V came to 7 bases and at J to 4 bases, leaving 14 bases not matched to a gene. The CDR3 bases are TGTGCCAGCAACCAATTCGGACTAGCGGGTCTAAGAGAGACCCAGTACTTC. Its protein product is CASNQFGLAGLRETQYF. Full variable domain (rest looked up from reference TRBV7-9 and TRBJ2-5): DTGVSQNPRHKITKRGQNVTFRCDPISEHNRLYWYRQTLGQGPEFLTYFQNEAQLEKSRLLSDRFSAERPKGSFSTLEIQRTEQGDSAMYLCASNQFGLAGLRETQYFGPGTRLLVL.

This clonotype was seen a handful of times. The CDR3 DNA reads as TGTGCCAGCAGTTTACAGCCGGGGACCCAGTACTTC. Translating gives CASSLQPGTQYF. This chain links TRBV12-3 or TRBV12-4 with TRBJ2-4; D gene ambiguous. The better agreement between TRBJ2-5 and the DNA end casts doubt on the J call. CDR3 length: 12 residues.

The V call is TRBV2, the J call TRBJ2-7, with a weak D call TRBD2 (7 bases). Trimming took off 7 bases at V and 3 bases at J, with 13 bases between the two ends. Germline V gene data show CDR1 as SNHLY and CDR2 as FYNNEI. The CDR3 is 13 amino acids. In nucleotides, the CDR3 is TGTGCCAGCAAGCGGGACACCGTCTACGAGCAGTACTTC. As protein: CASKRDTVYEQYF.

This chain links TRBV7-3 with TRBJ2-1; 14 positions match TRBD2. CDR1 and CDR2 from the germline V gene are SGHTA and FQGTGA. This CDR3 spans 19 amino acids. After removal of 3 bases from V and 0 bases from J, the junction contained 7 bases not matched to a gene. The CDR3 loop reads CASSFPGTSGGSSYNEQFF. CDR3 nucleotides: TGTGCCAGCAGCTTCCCAGGGACTAGCGGGGGTTCCTCCTACAATGAGCAGTTCTTC.

This sequence joins TRBV12-3 or TRBV12-4 and TRBJ2-7, with 7 bases that match TRBD2. The CDR3 length is 16 residues. The trim removed 1 base at V and 8 bases at J, leaving 14 bases unmatched. The CDR3 region is CASSLGSGLVFYKQYF. In nucleotides, the CDR3 is TGTGCCAGCAGTTTAGGGTCCGGACTAGTCTTTTACAAGCAGTACTTC.

This clonotype was detected only a few times. V and J are TRBV7-2 and TRBJ1-6; D perhaps matches TRBD1 (6 bases). V dropped 5 bases and J dropped 11 bases, with 16 bases sitting between them. Per the germline V gene, CDR1 is SGHTA and CDR2 is FQGNSA. The CDR3 sequence is 14 residues long. This chain's CDR3 is CASSLQRQDTPLHF. The CDR3 DNA sequence: TGTGCCAGCAGCCTACAACGACAGGATACACCCCTCCACTTT.

This clonotype was observed a few times. The chain couples TRBV6-4 to TRBJ2-3; D unresolved. Looked up from germline, CDR1 is MRHNA and CDR2 is SNTAGT. Trimming cost V 2 bases and J 2 bases, with 8 bases left between them. The CDR3 has 14 residues. CDR3 amino acids: CASSDRPDTDTQYF. CDR3 DNA: TGTGCCAGCAGTGACCGACCCGACACAGATACGCAGTATTTT.

Only a few counts were recorded for this clonotype. The chain links TRBV6-2 or TRBV6-3 to TRBJ2-5; possibly TRBD1 or TRBD2 for D (5 bases each). V gave up 7 bases and J gave up 4 bases, with 19 bases separating them. CDR1 is MNHEY, CDR2 SVGEGT, per germline. The CDR3 extends over 15 amino acids. The CDR3 region has the DNA TGTGCCAGCACCTCCGGTGGGGGAACCAGAGAGACCCAGTACTTC. Its translation is CASTSGGGTRETQYF.

This clonotype was seen only a few times. J is TRBJ2-1 and V is TRBV5-1; TRBD2 matches 7 bases. V lost 3 bases and J lost 2; bases outside the gene matches: 8. Germline loops: CDR1 SGHRS, CDR2 YFSETQ. The CDR3 loop spans 16 amino acids. The DNA for the CDR3 is TGCGCCAGCAGCTCCGGTGGGGGAGGGACCTACAATGAGCAGTTCTTC. Amino acids: CASSSGGGGTYNEQFF.

The chain recombines TRBV7-3 with TRBJ2-1, with D unresolved. The CDR3 runs to 12 residues. Germline loops: CDR1 SGHTA, CDR2 FQGTGA. Trimming stripped 5 bases from V and 7 bases from J, with 9 bases between. CDR3 in DNA: TGTGCCAGCAGCACCAGAGGAAATGAGCAGTTCTTC. It encodes CASSTRGNEQFF.

V usage is TRBV9 and J usage is TRBJ1-5; a weak D match, TRBD1 (6 bases). Trimming removed 0 bases from V and 4 bases from J, with 11 bases in between. Germline CDR1 is SGDLS and CDR2 is YYNGEE. The length of the CDR3 is 15 residues. The CDR3 protein is CASSVAPDRNQPQHF. The CDR3 DNA sequence: TGTGCCAGCAGCGTAGCCCCGGACAGAAATCAGCCCCAGCATTTT.

This clonotype was detected only a few times. This sequence joins TRBV4-1 and TRBJ2-3, with D perhaps assigned TRBD1 or TRBD2 (7 bases each). Trimming took off 4 bases at V and 6 bases at J, with 20 bases between the two ends. Per germline, CDR1 MGHRA and CDR2 YSYEKL. CDR3 length: 16 residues. The CDR3 DNA reads TGCGCCAGCAGCCTACAGGGGAGGGGGACAGCGGATACGCAGTATTTT. Amino acid sequence: CASSLQGRGTADTQYF.

This chain uses TRBV28 with TRBJ2-4; 7 nucleotides agree with TRBD1. CDR1 and CDR2 from the germline V gene are MDHEN and SYDVKM. V lost 2 bases, J lost 8 bases, and 9 bases stayed unmatched. There are 15 residues in the CDR3. The CDR3 region is CASSLTGQPRDIQYF. CDR3 in DNA: TGTGCCAGCAGTTTAACGGGACAGCCCCGGGACATTCAGTACTTC.

The chain couples TRBV6-5 to TRBJ2-7; D gene uncertain. CDR3 length equals 15 residues. Deletions cut 6 bases from V and 0 bases from J, with 15 bases between. Germline V gene data show CDR1 as MNHEY and CDR2 as SVGAGI. CDR3 sequence: CASSSSRTASYEQYF. CDR3 bases: TGTGCCAGCAGCTCTTCCCGGACGGCCTCCTACGAGCAGTACTTC.

This clonotype has more than one count but fewer than ten. The chain links TRBV5-1 to TRBJ2-3; D unresolved. Trimming pared 0 bases from V and 0 bases from J, leaving 8 bases between. This CDR3 is 15 amino acids long. CDR1 is SGHRS and CDR2 is YFSETQ in the germline V gene. The CDR3 coding sequence is TGCGCCAGCAGCTTGGATGCGACTAGCACAGATACGCAGTATTTT. It is translated as CASSLDATSTDTQYF.

The rearrangement uses TRBV4-3 and TRBJ2-7; the match to TRBD1 covers 9 bases. The CDR3 loop spans 15 amino acids. With V trimmed by 3 bases and J by 2 bases, 5 bases remained unmatched. Germline V CDR1 and CDR2: LGHNA, YSLEER. The CDR3 region has the DNA TGCGCCAGCAGCCAGGAACAGGGGGCGGCCTACGAGCAGTACTTC. It encodes CASSQEQGAAYEQYF.

V and J are TRBV7-2 and TRBJ1-2, with unresolved D. The germline CDR1 and CDR2 sequences are SGHTA and FQGNSA. The CDR3 has 15 residues. Trimming shortened V by 0 bases and J by 1 base, and 9 bases separated the two germline ends. CDR3 sequence (DNA): TGTGCCAGCAGCTTAGCGCATGGCTTTAACTATGGCTACACCTTC. Amino acids: CASSLAHGFNYGYTF.

V usage is TRBV25-1 and J usage is TRBJ2-6, with D perhaps TRBD1 or TRBD2 (6 bases each). Germline CDR1 and CDR2: MGHDK and SYGVNS. This CDR3 contains 13 residues. Trimming shortened V by 8 bases and J by 4 bases, and 9 bases separated the two germline ends. CDR3 loop: CASGGPGANVLTF. The CDR3 DNA sequence: TGTGCCAGCGGGGGGCCCGGGGCCAACGTCCTGACTTTC.

This clonotype was recorded a few times. V gene TRBV29-1 combines with J gene TRBJ2-4; TRBD2 aligns across 10 bases. The J call is uncertain, as TRBJ2-7 better fits the DNA end. CDR1 and CDR2 from the germline V gene are SQVTM and ANQGSEA. The CDR3 is 13 residues long. In DNA form, the CDR3 reads TGCAGCGTCAAAGGGACTAGCGACTACGAGCAGTACTTC. Encoded protein: CSVKGTSDYEQYF.

The chain combines TRBV11-3 with TRBJ2-3, with D possibly TRBD2 on 6 matching bases. Germline V gene data show CDR1 as SGHNT and CDR2 as YENEEA. The V end was cut by 5 bases, the J end by 9 bases, with 9 bases between. CDR3 length equals 11 residues. Here the CDR3 reads CASSRESTQYF. The CDR3 DNA reads TGTGCCAGCAGCCGGGAGAGCACGCAGTATTTT.

The chain joins TRBV7-3 to TRBJ2-1, with TRBD2 matching 9 bases. The germline gives CDR1 SGHTA, CDR2 FQGTGA. Trimming at V came to 5 bases and at J to 7 bases, leaving 9 bases not matched to a gene. The CDR3 extends over 15 amino acids. This CDR3 is CASSTGTSISNEQFF. CDR3 nucleotide sequence: TGTGCCAGCAGCACCGGGACTAGCATATCGAATGAGCAGTTCTTC. Based on the CDR3 plus reference TRBV7-3 and TRBJ2-1, the full variable domain is GAGVSQTPSNKVTEKGKYVELRCDPISGHTALYWYRQSLGQGPEFLIYFQGTGAADDSGLPNDRFFAVRPEGSVSTLKIQRTERGDSAVYLCASSTGTSISNEQFFGPGTRLTVL.

This clonotype was seen a single time. The chain couples TRBV12-3 or TRBV12-4 to TRBJ2-1; 11 bases fit TRBD2. The CDR3 length is 14 residues. After removal of 6 bases from V and 8 bases from J, the junction contained 6 bases not matched to a gene. The CDR3 DNA follows: TGTGCCAGCAGGCCTAGCGGGGGGAGGGATGAGCAGTTCTTC. Translation: CASRPSGGRDEQFF.

The genes are TRBV21-1 and TRBJ1-5; the table's TRBD1 call for D was not verified on the DNA. TRBV21-1 is recorded as a pseudogene. This CDR3 spans 13 amino acids. The CDR3 loop reads CASSKDWGQPQHF. The CDR3 DNA is TGTGCCAGCAGCAAGGACTGGGGACAGCCCCAGCATTTT.

V gene TRBV27 combines with J gene TRBJ2-3; TRBD2 is a possible D gene (5 bases). This CDR3 contains 14 residues. The V gene's germline CDR1 is MNHEY and CDR2 SMNVEV (reference sequence). Trimming pared 5 bases from V and 2 bases from J, leaving 11 bases between. The CDR3 region is CASSVIGDTDTQYF. The DNA of the CDR3 is TGTGCCAGCAGTGTAATCGGGGACACAGATACGCAGTATTTT.

The chain combines TRBV2 with TRBJ2-4; the match to TRBD2 covers 9 bases. Looked up from germline, CDR1 is SNHLY and CDR2 is FYNNEI. With 1 base clipped from V and 3 bases from J, the junction kept 4 bases outside the gene matches. The CDR3 extends over 16 amino acids. The CDR3 loop reads CASSEGGGAGKNIQYF. CDR3 in DNA: TGTGCCAGCAGTGAAGGCGGGGGGGCCGGCAAAAACATTCAGTACTTC.

This clonotype appeared a single time. The rearrangement links TRBV5-1 to TRBJ2-5, with D maybe TRBD2 (7 bases). V lost 4 bases, J lost 4 bases, and 11 bases lay in between. The CDR3 contains 13 residues. Germline CDR1 is SGHRS and CDR2 is YFSETQ. The chain's CDR3 is CASSGAGAETQYF. CDR3 DNA sequence: TGCGCCAGCAGCGGGGCGGGGGCAGAGACCCAGTACTTC.

The chain joins TRBV6-1 to TRBJ2-3; 13 bases align to TRBD2. V dropped 6 bases and J dropped 0; count of bases not matched to a gene: 15. Per germline, CDR1 MNHNS and CDR2 SASEGT. The CDR3 length is 20 residues. The CDR3 DNA is TGTGCCAGCAGCCTTACCGTTGGACTAGCGGGGGAGACTAGCACAGATACGCAGTATTTT. It codes for CASSLTVGLAGETSTDTQYF.

V usage is TRBV29-1 and J usage is TRBJ2-3; D may be TRBD2 (5 bases). The ends were cut back, 4 bases at V and 0 bases at J, with 8 bases in the middle. Looked up from germline, CDR1 is SQVTM and CDR2 is ANQGSEA. CDR3 length: 13 residues. In nucleotides, the CDR3 is TGCAGCGTTGTCCAGCGGAGCACAGATACGCAGTATTTT. Translating gives CSVVQRSTDTQYF.